This record covers a single T cell receptor beta chain. Its specificity is unknown. The primer mix had 60 Vbeta and 13 Jbeta primers. Profiled with immunoSEQ multiplex PCR; TCRdb holds only in-frame clones, not every one. The table has roughly 58,000 clones, around 83% seen once. The germline V gene has CDR1 SGDLS and CDR2 YYNGEE. V was cut by 4 bases and J by 0 bases, with 5 bases left in between. The CDR3 contains 14 residues. This entry is derived from a study of cytomegalovirus exposure and HLA in healthy donors. Study-level findings and limits: HLA alleles were associated with 15,000 to 20,000 TCR beta sequences in a later analysis at 0.05 false discovery rate.

V usage is TRBV9 and J usage is TRBJ1-6; D gene unclear. The receptor was derived from a human donor in good health. Sequencing was performed on PBMCs. CDR3 protein: CASSLVSYNSPLHF. The CDR3 coding sequence is TGTGCCAGCAGCCTTGTCTCCTATAATTCACCCCTCCACTTT.